These 6 T cell receptor beta chains originate from one sample sequenced in a study of T cells after yellow fever vaccination. Via MiXCR, TCRdb re-called the 5' RACE reads, giving one row per CDR3 protein. The table has some 300,000 distinct CDR3 sequences, roughly 8.3% seen once. The sequenced sample was PBMCs, obtained roughly 46 days after the first yellow fever vaccination. The receptors stem from a man between 18 and 35 years old who received the YFV17D yellow fever vaccine.

Only a few counts were recorded for this clonotype. The J gene is TRBJ2-1, the V gene TRBV10-3, with 9 positions matching TRBD2. Looked up from germline, CDR1 is ENHRY and CDR2 is SYGVKD. J was trimmed by 2 bases and V by 10 bases; bases with no gene match: 9. This CDR3 region has 15 residues. CDR3 sequence reads: CATQAAGGTYNEQFF. DNA of the CDR3: TGTGCCACCCAAGCCGCGGGGGGGACCTACAATGAGCAGTTCTTC.

This clonotype has a handful of counts. This rearrangement joins TRBV19 to TRBJ1-1; possibly TRBD1 for D (5 bases). Germline lookup yields CDR1 LNHDA and CDR2 SQIVND (reference sequence). V was clipped by 6 bases and J by 0 bases, with 20 bases between them. CDR3 size: 17 residues. The CDR3 region is CASSGPGRDFLNTEAFF. The CDR3 DNA is TGTGCCAGTAGCGGCCCCGGCAGGGACTTTCTGAACACTGAAGCTTTCTTT.

This clonotype was recorded a few times. The V and J genes are TRBV4-2 and TRBJ2-7, with 7 bases identical to TRBD1. CDR1 LGHNA and CDR2 YNFKEQ come from the germline V gene. The ends lost 0 bases at V and 4 bases at J; junction bases unmatched: 6. The CDR3 loop spans 15 amino acids. The CDR3 DNA sequence: TGTGCCAGCAGCCAAGATCTCGGGACAGAATACGAGCAGTACTTC. Amino acid sequence: CASSQDLGTEYEQYF.

This clonotype has more than one count but fewer than ten. The chain is built from TRBV4-3 and TRBJ2-7; D remains ambiguous. CDR3 length: 13 amino acids. CDR1 LGHNA and CDR2 YSLEER come from the germline V gene. With 0 bases removed from V and 3 bases from J, the gap between germline ends came to 6 bases. The CDR3 nucleotides read TGCGCCAGCAGCCAAGATTTGGGCTACGAGCAGTACGTC. Translating gives CASSQDLGYEQYV.

This clonotype has just a few counts. J is TRBJ2-3 and V is TRBV2, with no clear D. Between the trimmed V and J ends, which lost 7 bases and 0 bases, there was a span of 11 bases. CDR3 size: 14 residues. The germline V gene encodes CDR1 SNHLY and CDR2 FYNNEI. CDR3 sequence (DNA): TGTGCCAGCAATCCCACTACTAGCACAGATACGCAGTATTTT. Translated, it gives CASNPTTSTDTQYF.

This sequence joins TRBV6-2 or TRBV6-3 and TRBJ1-6; no clear D gene. Trimming cost V 4 bases and J 10 bases, with 11 bases left between them. Looked up from germline, CDR1 is MNHEY and CDR2 is SVGEGT. This CDR3 region has 13 residues. The CDR3 protein is CASSFNQVSPLHF. In DNA form, the CDR3 reads TGTGCCAGCAGTTTTAACCAAGTCTCACCCCTCCACTTT.